The 5 T cell receptor beta chains listed next were all sequenced from one sample in a study of CD8+ T cells in alopecia areata (dated by TCRdb to about 2018). The method behind the library was the immunoSEQ multiplex PCR assay. RNA was extracted from all samples and reverse transcribed into cDNA, which served as template for TCR sequencing. As stored in TCRdb, this immuneACCESS dataset retains in-frame rearrangements with V and J assigned. A fraction of the clones does not appear; measured against another copy, unresolved V genes explain less than half of the discrepancy, and the remainder lacks a known reason. The sample table lists roughly 76,000 clones, approximately 29% of them with a count of one. More than 12% of the sample is in the top ten clones. The time point label, read with the paper, signifies: around 28 days on oral tofacitinib. What the treatment or condition label conveys for this sample: oral pan-JAK inhibitor, 5-10 mg twice daily.

Sequencing used CD8+ T cells sorted from blood, obtained at week 4, from a patient treated with tofacitinib. These receptors were taken from a human donor with alopecia areata.

The sample holds many counts of this clone. The chain uses TRBV7-2 and TRBJ2-7; TRBD2 matches at 7 bases. This CDR3 has 13 residues. With V trimmed by 4 bases and J by 2 bases, 2 bases remained unmatched. The germline V gene has CDR1 SGHTA and CDR2 FQGNSA. CDR3 in amino acids: CASSYAGAYEQYF. The DNA of the CDR3 is TGTGCCAGCAGCTATGCGGGAGCCTACGAGCAGTACTTC.

The chain employs TRBV7-8 and TRBJ2-7; 10 bases map to TRBD2. The CDR3 runs to 15 residues. Germline CDR1 and CDR2: SGHVS and FQNEAQ. The V segment lost 4 bases and the J segment 3 bases; nucleotides outside the gene matches: 6. The CDR3 sequence is CASSSPLAGVYEQYF. CDR3 sequence (DNA): TGTGCCAGCAGCTCCCCTCTAGCGGGAGTCTACGAGCAGTACTTC.

V is TRBV25-1 and J is TRBJ1-2, with D uncertain. Trimming stripped 2 bases from V and 6 bases from J, with 10 bases between. CDR3 size: 13 residues. Germline V lookup: CDR1 MGHDK, CDR2 SYGVNS. DNA of the CDR3: TGTGCCAGCAGTGAAAGGTCGTTTGATGGCTACACCTTC. Amino acid sequence: CASSERSFDGYTF.

This clone was seen a few times. The V call is TRBV30, the J call TRBJ1-2; no definite D call. Germline loops: CDR1 GTSNPN, CDR2 SVGIG (reference sequence). This CDR3 is built from 11 residues. V was pared by 5 bases and J by 8 bases, with 12 bases between. The CDR3 DNA reads TGTGCCTGGGAAACAGTGGAGGGCTACACCTTC. Its translation: CAWETVEGYTF.

This clone was recorded once. This chain uses TRBV2 with TRBJ2-7; 12 bases agree with TRBD2. The CDR3 is 15 residues long. From germline, CDR1 is SNHLY and CDR2 FYNNEI. J was trimmed by 2 bases and V by 6 bases; bases with no gene match: 5. The CDR3 nucleotides read TGTGCCAGCAGGGGACTAGCGGGTGGAACCTACGAGCAGTACTTC. This translates into CASRGLAGGTYEQYF.